Listed here are 27 T cell receptor beta chains from one sample, sequenced in a study of blood T cell repertoires in COVID-19. TCRdb's table, derived via immunoSEQ multiplex PCR, lists solely in-frame clones and lacks some. The table records some 78,000 clones, around 89% of them present only once. Source material: peripheral blood. The receptor source for this set is a woman of 80 years or more with active or convalescent COVID-19.

The chain carries TRBV3-1 (or the pseudogene TRBV3-2) and TRBJ2-4; the match to TRBD2 covers 7 bases. Germline CDR1 reads LGHDT; CDR2 reads YNNKEL (reference sequence). V was pared by 1 base and J by 0 bases, with 12 bases of the junction left unmatched. This CDR3 is built from 19 residues. In DNA, the CDR3 is TGTGCCAGCAGCCAAGTGGGGGGGAGAGGGGCAATAGCCAAAAACATTCAGTACTTC. This encodes CASSQVGGRGAIAKNIQYF.

The V gene is TRBV3-1 (or the pseudogene TRBV3-2), the J gene TRBJ1-2; 9 bases are a match to TRBD1. Looked up from germline, CDR1 is LGHDT and CDR2 is YNNKEL (reference sequence). The CDR3 has 15 residues. The J segment lost 4 bases and the V segment lost 2 bases, leaving 5 bases of the junction unmatched. The CDR3 is CASSQSRQGGYGYTF. CDR3 coding DNA: TGTGCCAGCAGCCAAAGTCGACAGGGGGGCTATGGCTACACCTTC.

The chain carries TRBV7-2 and TRBJ2-1, with TRBD1 as a possible D gene (9 bases). Germline V gene sequence: CDR1 SGHTA, CDR2 FQGNSA. Between the trimmed V and J ends, which lost 0 bases and 10 bases, there was a span of 25 bases. The CDR3 runs 18 residues. The DNA of the CDR3 is TGTGCCAGCAGCTTAGCGCGGGACAGGGTCGGGAGGGCCGGAGAGCAGTTCTTC. Its protein is CASSLARDRVGRAGEQFF.

The CDR3 sequence is CASSPGTNNQPQHF. The CDR3 DNA reads TGTGCCAGCAGTCCCGGGACAAACAATCAGCCCCAGCATTTT. The chain employs TRBV6-2 or TRBV6-3 and TRBJ1-5, with D perhaps TRBD1 (6 bases). Germline V lookup: CDR1 MNHEY, CDR2 SVGEGT. This CDR3 spans 14 amino acids. Trimming took 5 bases from V and 3 from J, leaving 11 bases between them.

The rearrangement joins TRBV27 to TRBJ1-3; D is ambiguous. The CDR3 runs 15 residues. Trimming removed 1 base at V and 2 bases at J, with 9 bases between. CDR1 and CDR2 from the germline V gene are MNHEY and SMNVEV (reference sequence). This chain's CDR3 is CASSLLPLAGNTIYF. The CDR3 coding sequence is TGTGCCAGCAGTTTATTGCCACTAGCTGGAAACACCATATATTTT.

The chain employs TRBV19 and TRBJ1-5, with a possible D match to TRBD1 (6 bases). The V gene lost 7 bases and the J gene lost 6 bases, with 19 bases spanning the gap. The germline V gene encodes CDR1 LNHDA and CDR2 SQIVND (reference sequence). This CDR3 spans 15 amino acids. This CDR3 reads CASTFSGGLGQPQHF. CDR3 nucleotides: TGTGCCAGTACCTTTTCTGGGGGCTTGGGTCAGCCCCAGCATTTT.

This clone was picked up a small number of times. The chain employs TRBV10-3 and TRBJ1-1, with 7 bases identical to TRBD1. Germline V lookup: CDR1 ENHRY, CDR2 SYGVKD. With 10 bases clipped from V and 2 bases from J, the junction kept 7 bases outside the gene matches. The CDR3 runs to 13 residues. The CDR3 is CATLGTVNTEAFF. The CDR3 DNA sequence: TGTGCCACACTTGGGACAGTTAACACTGAAGCTTTCTTT.

CDR3 sequence reads: CASSQDWGQLNTEAFF. In DNA form, the CDR3 reads TGCGCCAGCAGCCAAGATTGGGGGCAGTTGAACACTGAAGCTTTCTTT. The genes are TRBV4-1 and TRBJ1-1, with a weak D call TRBD1 (6 bases). Germline CDR1 and CDR2: MGHRA and YSYEKL. Between the trimmed V and J ends, which lost 0 bases and 0 bases, there was a span of 11 bases. CDR3 size: 16 residues.

The J gene is TRBJ2-5, the V gene TRBV5-5; D unclear. The germline V and J ends were trimmed by 0 bases and 3 bases, with 6 bases remaining between them. The CDR3 totals 13 residues. The V gene's germline CDR1 is SGHKS and CDR2 YYEKEE (reference sequence). The DNA of the CDR3 is TGTGCCAGCAGCTTGGTCGGAGAAGAGACCCAGTACTTC. Translated, it gives CASSLVGEETQYF.

V is TRBV2 and J is TRBJ2-3, with 12 bases lining up with TRBD2. The CDR3 runs 16 residues. Trimming cost V 4 bases and J 5 bases; bases outside gene matches: 7. Per the germline V gene, CDR1 is SNHLY and CDR2 is FYNNEI. The chain's CDR3 is CASSASSGRARDTQYF. The CDR3 DNA follows: TGTGCCAGCAGTGCATCTAGCGGGAGGGCCAGAGATACGCAGTATTTT.

The J gene is TRBJ2-3, the V gene TRBV12-5; D is unclear. CDR1 LGHNT and CDR2 FRNRAP come from the germline V gene. This CDR3 comprises 14 residues. Trimming took off 1 base at V and 0 bases at J, with 5 bases between the two ends. The CDR3 coding sequence is TGTGCTAGTGGTTTGGGTCTGAGCACAGATACGCAGTATTTT. Its protein is CASGLGLSTDTQYF.

This chain connects TRBV9 to TRBJ2-7; 7 nucleotides align to TRBD2. Germline assignment: CDR1 SGDLS and CDR2 YYNGEE. This CDR3 comprises 16 residues. With V trimmed by 0 bases and J by 1 base, 7 bases remained unmatched. The CDR3 coding sequence is TGTGCCAGCAGCGTAGGAGGGAGGGGAAAATCCTACGAGCAGTACTTC. Protein product: CASSVGGRGKSYEQYF. The full variable domain, with the rest looked up from reference TRBV9 and TRBJ2-7, is DSGVTQTPKHLITATGQRVTLRCSPRSGDLSVYWYQQSLDQGLQFLIQYYNGEERAKGNILERFSAQQFPDLHSELNLSSLELGDSALYFCASSVGGRGKSYEQYFGPGTRLTVT.

The sample holds one count of this clone. The chain carries TRBV27 and TRBJ2-3; 7 positions agree with TRBD2. CDR3 length: 14 residues. The V segment lost 5 bases and the J segment 2 bases; nucleotides outside the gene matches: 4. The germline V gene has CDR1 MNHEY and CDR2 SMNVEV (reference sequence). As DNA, the CDR3 is TGTGCCAGCAGTCGCCGGGACTACACAGATACGCAGTATTTT. This sequence encodes CASSRRDYTDTQYF.

The chain has TRBV4-3 and TRBJ2-7; the match to TRBD2 covers 12 bases. V was clipped by 0 bases and J by 3 bases; unmatched bases: 0. CDR1 LGHNA and CDR2 YSLEER come from the germline V gene. The CDR3 totals 15 residues. In DNA, the CDR3 is TGCGCCAGCAGCCAAGAACTAGCGGGGGGCTACGAGCAGTACTTC. Amino acid sequence: CASSQELAGGYEQYF.

The chain recombines TRBV28 with TRBJ1-1, with D uncertain. The CDR3 spans 13 residues. Deletions cut 6 bases from V and 4 bases from J, with 12 bases between. CDR1 and CDR2 (germline): MDHEN, SYDVKM. CDR3 protein: CASRSPGRTEAFF. In nucleotides, the CDR3 is TGTGCCAGCAGGTCCCCTGGGCGCACTGAAGCTTTCTTT.

The V call is TRBV5-1, the J call TRBJ1-1, with 12 nucleotides matching TRBD1. V dropped 0 bases and J dropped 5; count of bases not matched to a gene: 2. Germline V gene data show CDR1 as SGHRS and CDR2 as YFSETQ. This CDR3 region has 15 residues. In nucleotides, the CDR3 is TGCGCCAGCAGCTTGGAGGGACAGGGGGCGACTGAAGCTTTCTTT. Protein product: CASSLEGQGATEAFF.

A few counts support this clone. The chain recombines TRBV6-6 with TRBJ2-7; D call uncertain. The germline V gene encodes CDR1 MNHNY and CDR2 SVGAGI (reference sequence). The CDR3 loop spans 12 amino acids. Trimming took 6 bases from V and 0 from J, leaving 6 bases between them. This CDR3 is CASRTNSYEQYF. CDR3 coding DNA: TGTGCCAGCAGAACAAACTCCTACGAGCAGTACTTC.

The chain joins TRBV29-1 to TRBJ1-3, with D possibly TRBD1 on 6 matching bases. Germline-derived CDR1 and CDR2 are SQVTM and ANQGSEA. CDR3 length: 15 residues. V lost 0 bases to trimming and J lost 0 bases, with 9 bases between them. The CDR3 protein is CSVEEDRRSGNTIYF. In nucleotides, the CDR3 is TGCAGCGTTGAAGAAGACAGGCGCTCTGGAAACACCATATATTTT. The entire variable domain, with the rest obtained from reference TRBV29-1 and TRBJ1-3, is as follows: SAVISQKPSRDICQRGTSLTIQCQVDSQVTMMFWYRQQPGQSLTLIATANQGSEATYESGFVIDKFPISRPNLTFSTLTVSNMSPEDSSIYLCSVEEDRRSGNTIYFGEGSWLTVV.

V is TRBV5-5 and J is TRBJ1-1; D unclear. The CDR3 contains 15 residues. The germline CDR1 and CDR2 sequences are SGHKS and YYEKEE (reference sequence). V lost 0 bases and J 1 base, leaving 10 bases between the germline ends. The CDR3 sequence: CASSLALGANTEAFF. CDR3 in DNA: TGTGCCAGCAGCTTGGCCCTGGGAGCGAACACTGAAGCTTTCTTT.

This chain uses TRBV29-1 with TRBJ1-5; 9 nucleotides agree with TRBD1. Looked up from germline, CDR1 is SQVTM and CDR2 is ANQGSEA. This CDR3 has 13 residues. The J segment lost 5 bases and the V segment lost 6 bases, leaving 5 bases of the junction unmatched. CDR3 residues: CSVATGGDQPQHF. CDR3 nucleotide sequence: TGCAGCGTGGCGACAGGGGGAGATCAGCCCCAGCATTTT. Filled out from reference TRBV29-1 and TRBJ1-5, the complete variable domain reads SAVISQKPSRDICQRGTSLTIQCQVDSQVTMMFWYRQQPGQSLTLIATANQGSEATYESGFVIDKFPISRPNLTFSTLTVSNMSPEDSSIYLCSVATGGDQPQHFGDGTRLSIL.

The DNA for the CDR3 is TGTGCCAGCTCACTTGACAGGGGCGGTGAAAAACTGTTTTTT. Its translation: CASSLDRGGEKLFF. The chain joins TRBV18 to TRBJ1-4; 8 bases line up with TRBD1. The CDR3 runs 14 residues. V lost 4 bases and J lost 7; bases outside the gene matches: 5. From germline, CDR1 is KGHSH and CDR2 LQKENI.

J is TRBJ1-1 and V is TRBV6-2 or TRBV6-3; D remains ambiguous. The germline V and J ends were trimmed by 2 bases and 2 bases, with 6 bases remaining between them. CDR3 size: 13 residues. Germline CDR1 MNHEY, CDR2 SVGEGT. This chain's CDR3 is CASSYMLNTEAFF. The CDR3 nucleotides read TGTGCCAGCAGTTACATGCTAAACACTGAAGCTTTCTTT.

V is TRBV12-5 and J is TRBJ1-4; maybe TRBD1 (6 bases). Germline CDR1 and CDR2: LGHNT and FRNRAP. With 3 bases removed from V and 4 bases from J, the gap between germline ends came to 12 bases. This CDR3 contains 15 residues. The CDR3 loop is CASGLSAGVNEKLFF. The DNA of the CDR3 is TGTGCTAGTGGTTTATCCGCAGGGGTTAATGAAAAACTGTTTTTT.

This clone was recorded once. V gene TRBV28 combines with J gene TRBJ1-2; maybe TRBD1 (6 bases). The ends were cut back, 8 bases at V and 3 bases at J, with 19 bases in the middle. The CDR3 is made up of 15 amino acids. Germline V gene sequence: CDR1 MDHEN, CDR2 SYDVKM. This chain's CDR3 is CASARYRESHYGYTF. DNA of the CDR3: TGTGCCAGCGCACGATACAGGGAGTCCCACTATGGCTACACCTTC.

The rearrangement uses TRBV6-2 or TRBV6-3 and TRBJ2-1; 8 bases match TRBD2. J lost 9 bases, V lost 5 bases, and 12 bases had no gene match. The CDR3 length is 15 residues. The germline V gene encodes CDR1 MNHEY and CDR2 SVGEGT. The CDR3 is CASSLQAGAYGEQFF. The CDR3 DNA reads TGTGCCAGCAGTCTCCAAGCGGGAGCTTACGGTGAGCAGTTCTTC.

The chain combines TRBV28 with TRBJ2-2, with D perhaps TRBD2 (6 bases). Germline values: CDR1 MDHEN, CDR2 SYDVKM. The CDR3 is 17 amino acids. The V end lost 6 bases, the J end lost 1 base, and 18 bases lay between the germline ends. The CDR3 protein is CASSPSHGGGNTGELFF. DNA of the CDR3: TGTGCCAGCAGCCCCAGCCATGGGGGAGGGAACACCGGGGAGCTGTTTTTT.

This rearrangement joins TRBV29-1 to TRBJ2-1; possibly TRBD1 for D (6 bases). Germline lookup yields CDR1 SQVTM and CDR2 ANQGSEA. Trimming left V 3 bases short and J 7 bases short, with 13 bases between. This CDR3 contains 13 residues. In DNA, the CDR3 is TGCAGCGTTGAGGGGGCTCGGGGTAATGAGCAGTTCTTC. Its translation: CSVEGARGNEQFF.